What follows are 19 T cell receptor beta chains derived from one specimen sequenced in a study of brain metastases from non-small cell lung cancer. TCRdb keeps only in-frame clones here, not all; method: immunoSEQ multiplex PCR. The top ten hold 6.6% of the sample, which has approximately 3,200 clones, 85% to 90% seen once. The sample was primary lung tumor tissue. All receptors come from a donor aged 40 or older with non-small cell lung cancer.

This clone was counted a single time. The chain's CDR3 is CASSPGQGGYGYTF. In DNA form, the CDR3 reads TGCGCCAGCAGCCCAGGACAGGGAGGATATGGCTACACCTTC. The V and J genes are TRBV5-1 and TRBJ1-2; 8 bases are a match to TRBD1. The CDR3 is 14 amino acids. CDR1 and CDR2 (germline): SGHRS, YFSETQ. The junction had 7 bases not matched to a gene; V was cut back by 4 bases and J by 5 bases.

Only one count was recorded for this clone. The germline gene is not matched at one end of the junction; a read error may be the cause. V and J are TRBV30 and TRBJ2-6; perhaps TRBD1 as D (5 bases). CDR1 and CDR2 from the germline V gene are GTSNPN and SVGIG (reference sequence). The CDR3 length is 15 residues. The CDR3 DNA sequence: TGTGCCTGGAGTCAAGACAGCTCTGGAGCCAACGTCCTGACTTTC. The encoded protein is CAWSQDSSGANVLTF.

This chain uses TRBV15 with TRBJ2-5, with TRBD2 matching over 8 bases. This CDR3 has 15 amino acids. Unmatched junction bases numbered 9, after V lost 7 bases and J lost 2 bases. Germline loops: CDR1 LNHNV, CDR2 YYDKDF (reference sequence). The CDR3 sequence is CATTASGQVQETQYF. CDR3 coding DNA: TGTGCCACCACGGCTAGCGGGCAAGTACAAGAGACCCAGTACTTC.

The CDR3: CASSTRWRDYEQYF. CDR3 DNA sequence: TGCGCCAGCAGCACCCGGTGGAGGGACTACGAGCAGTACTTC. The chain employs TRBV5-1 and TRBJ2-7, with TRBD2 as a possible D gene (6 bases). V shed 4 bases and J shed 3 bases, with 14 bases lying between them. Germline V gene sequence: CDR1 SGHRS, CDR2 YFSETQ. This CDR3 has 14 residues.

This chain joins TRBV4-3 and TRBJ2-5; the D gene is possibly TRBD1 (5 bases). Germline-derived CDR1 and CDR2 are LGHNA and YSLEER. This CDR3 contains 14 residues. V gave up 0 bases and J gave up 4 bases, with 9 bases separating them. The CDR3: CASSQDLGAETQYF. For the CDR3, the DNA is TGCGCCAGCAGCCAAGATCTAGGGGCAGAGACCCAGTACTTC.

CDR3 region: CASSESGRGGYTF. In nucleotides, the CDR3 is TGTGCCAGCAGTGAATCAGGGCGGGGTGGCTACACCTTC. This chain joins TRBV2 and TRBJ1-2; D is possibly TRBD1 (5 bases). The ends were cut back, 2 bases at V and 7 bases at J, with 11 bases in the middle. Germline CDR1 and CDR2: SNHLY and FYNNEI. The CDR3 is made up of 13 amino acids.

The J gene is TRBJ2-3, the V gene TRBV18; TRBD2 matches at 13 bases. The CDR3 loop spans 17 amino acids. Per germline, CDR1 KGHSH and CDR2 LQKENI. V shed 3 bases, J shed 4 bases, and the junction held 7 bases outside the gene matches. The CDR3 region has the DNA TGTGCCAGCTCACCGGTGGGACTAGCGGGACGGGCAGATACGCAGTATTTT. This codes for CASSPVGLAGRADTQYF.

V gene TRBV18 combines with J gene TRBJ2-2; D is unresolved. CDR1 is KGHSH and CDR2 is LQKENI in the germline V gene. V lost 6 bases and J lost 0, with 11 bases in between. The CDR3 extends over 15 amino acids. CDR3 region: CASSERRSNTGELFF. The CDR3, as DNA: TGTGCCAGCTCGGAGAGGCGATCGAACACCGGGGAGCTGTTTTTT.

The chain carries TRBV6-6 and TRBJ2-1; 14 nucleotides align to TRBD2. Per the germline V gene, CDR1 is MNHNY and CDR2 is SVGAGI (reference sequence). This CDR3 is built from 17 residues. V trimming: 5 bases; J trimming: 1 base; junction bases outside the gene matches: 4. CDR3 coding DNA: TGTGCCAGCAGTCAGGGACTAGCGGGAGTATCCTACAATGAGCAGTTCTTC. Protein sequence: CASSQGLAGVSYNEQFF.

V gene TRBV4-3 combines with J gene TRBJ2-3, with 7 nucleotides matching TRBD2. Germline assignment: CDR1 LGHNA and CDR2 YSLEER. The CDR3 is 13 residues long. Trimming at V came to 7 bases and at J to 5 bases, leaving 6 bases not matched to a gene. In DNA form, the CDR3 reads TGCGCCAGCACGGCGGGAGTTGGAGATACGCAGTATTTT. This translates into CASTAGVGDTQYF.

This clone was counted once. The V and J genes are TRBV10-2 and TRBJ2-7; D is possibly TRBD2 (5 bases). The germline gives CDR1 WSHSY, CDR2 SAAADI. The CDR3 totals 12 residues. V dropped 8 bases and J dropped 3 bases, with 11 bases sitting between them. The CDR3 reads CASGRTFYEQYF. Written as DNA, the CDR3 is TGCGCCAGCGGAAGGACTTTCTACGAGCAGTACTTC.

The chain uses TRBV28 and TRBJ2-1, with 7 bases aligning to TRBD2. V lost 6 bases, J lost 6 bases, and 8 bases stayed unmatched. The CDR3 length is 14 residues. Per germline, CDR1 MDHEN and CDR2 SYDVKM. CDR3 loop: CASRRFRLANEQFF. The CDR3 nucleotides read TGTGCCAGCAGGCGTTTTAGACTAGCCAATGAGCAGTTCTTC.

The V and J genes are TRBV18 and TRBJ2-5; 10 nucleotides match TRBD2. CDR3 length: 19 residues. Germline lookup yields CDR1 KGHSH and CDR2 LQKENI. V lost 3 bases and J lost 5; bases outside the gene matches: 18. CDR3 in amino acids: CASSPPGQSSLAGAETQYF. The CDR3 nucleotides are TGTGCCAGCTCACCGCCGGGACAGTCAAGCCTAGCGGGGGCGGAGACCCAGTACTTC.

This clone showed up just a few times. The chain couples TRBV20-1 to TRBJ2-7; unclear D gene. The germline gives CDR1 DFQATT, CDR2 SNEGSKA (reference sequence). The V end lost 5 bases, the J end lost 8 bases, and 10 bases lay between the germline ends. CDR3 size: 10 residues. The CDR3, as DNA: TGCAGTGCTGAAGAGACTCAGCAGTACTTC. Translation gives CSAEETQQYF.

CDR3 nucleotides: TGTGCCAGCAGTGCCCAGGGTGGGAGTAACATTCAGTACTTC. It specifies CASSAQGGSNIQYF. This chain connects TRBV2 to TRBJ2-4, with D tentatively TRBD1 or TRBD2 (5 bases each). V was trimmed by 4 bases and J by 7 bases, leaving 14 bases between them. The CDR3 runs 14 residues. The germline V gene has CDR1 SNHLY and CDR2 FYNNEI. The whole variable domain, remainder taken from reference TRBV2 and TRBJ2-4, is EPEVTQTPSHQVTQMGQEVILRCVPISNHLYFYWYRQILGQKVEFLVSFYNNEISEKSEIFDDQFSVERPDGSNFTLKIRSTKLEDSAMYFCASSAQGGSNIQYFGAGTRLSVL.

The chain joins TRBV18 to TRBJ1-1; no definite D call. Germline V gene data show CDR1 as KGHSH and CDR2 as LQKENI. This CDR3 region has 12 residues. Trimming removed 3 bases from V and 14 bases from J, with 16 bases in between. DNA of the CDR3: TGTGCCAGCTCACCGAATTCGGACGAGAGGTTCTTT. Protein: CASSPNSDERFF. Full variable domain (outside the CDR3, taken from reference TRBV18 and TRBJ1-1): NAGVMQNPRHLVRRRGQEARLRCSPMKGHSHVYWYRQLPEEGLKFMVYLQKENIIDESGMPKERFSAEFPKEGPSILRIQQVVRGDSAAYFCASSPNSDERFFGQGTRLTVV.

The chain employs TRBV6-5 and TRBJ1-4; D call uncertain. The CDR3 extends over 11 amino acids. The germline V gene has CDR1 MNHEY and CDR2 SVGAGI. Trimming pared 7 bases from V and 7 bases from J, leaving 7 bases between. CDR3 sequence (DNA): TGTGCCAGCAAAAAGAGTGAAAAACTGTTTTTT. As protein: CASKKSEKLFF.

The chain uses TRBV7-8 and TRBJ1-3, with a possible D match to TRBD1 (5 bases). Germline V CDR1 and CDR2: SGHVS, FQNEAQ. Trimming stripped 1 base from V and 2 bases from J, with 12 bases between. This CDR3 is built from 16 residues. CDR3 sequence (DNA): TGTGCCAGCAGCTTAGGGGTCAGGGCTGCTGGAAACACCATATATTTT. Translation gives CASSLGVRAAGNTIYF.

The rearrangement uses TRBV14 and TRBJ1-1; 8 positions agree with TRBD1. The CDR3 has 15 amino acids. The ends lost 1 base at V and 1 base at J; junction bases unmatched: 2. Germline V CDR1 and CDR2: SGHDN, FVKESK. CDR3 protein: CASSQGTGWNTEAFF. The CDR3, as DNA: TGTGCCAGCAGCCAAGGGACAGGGTGGAACACTGAAGCTTTCTTT.